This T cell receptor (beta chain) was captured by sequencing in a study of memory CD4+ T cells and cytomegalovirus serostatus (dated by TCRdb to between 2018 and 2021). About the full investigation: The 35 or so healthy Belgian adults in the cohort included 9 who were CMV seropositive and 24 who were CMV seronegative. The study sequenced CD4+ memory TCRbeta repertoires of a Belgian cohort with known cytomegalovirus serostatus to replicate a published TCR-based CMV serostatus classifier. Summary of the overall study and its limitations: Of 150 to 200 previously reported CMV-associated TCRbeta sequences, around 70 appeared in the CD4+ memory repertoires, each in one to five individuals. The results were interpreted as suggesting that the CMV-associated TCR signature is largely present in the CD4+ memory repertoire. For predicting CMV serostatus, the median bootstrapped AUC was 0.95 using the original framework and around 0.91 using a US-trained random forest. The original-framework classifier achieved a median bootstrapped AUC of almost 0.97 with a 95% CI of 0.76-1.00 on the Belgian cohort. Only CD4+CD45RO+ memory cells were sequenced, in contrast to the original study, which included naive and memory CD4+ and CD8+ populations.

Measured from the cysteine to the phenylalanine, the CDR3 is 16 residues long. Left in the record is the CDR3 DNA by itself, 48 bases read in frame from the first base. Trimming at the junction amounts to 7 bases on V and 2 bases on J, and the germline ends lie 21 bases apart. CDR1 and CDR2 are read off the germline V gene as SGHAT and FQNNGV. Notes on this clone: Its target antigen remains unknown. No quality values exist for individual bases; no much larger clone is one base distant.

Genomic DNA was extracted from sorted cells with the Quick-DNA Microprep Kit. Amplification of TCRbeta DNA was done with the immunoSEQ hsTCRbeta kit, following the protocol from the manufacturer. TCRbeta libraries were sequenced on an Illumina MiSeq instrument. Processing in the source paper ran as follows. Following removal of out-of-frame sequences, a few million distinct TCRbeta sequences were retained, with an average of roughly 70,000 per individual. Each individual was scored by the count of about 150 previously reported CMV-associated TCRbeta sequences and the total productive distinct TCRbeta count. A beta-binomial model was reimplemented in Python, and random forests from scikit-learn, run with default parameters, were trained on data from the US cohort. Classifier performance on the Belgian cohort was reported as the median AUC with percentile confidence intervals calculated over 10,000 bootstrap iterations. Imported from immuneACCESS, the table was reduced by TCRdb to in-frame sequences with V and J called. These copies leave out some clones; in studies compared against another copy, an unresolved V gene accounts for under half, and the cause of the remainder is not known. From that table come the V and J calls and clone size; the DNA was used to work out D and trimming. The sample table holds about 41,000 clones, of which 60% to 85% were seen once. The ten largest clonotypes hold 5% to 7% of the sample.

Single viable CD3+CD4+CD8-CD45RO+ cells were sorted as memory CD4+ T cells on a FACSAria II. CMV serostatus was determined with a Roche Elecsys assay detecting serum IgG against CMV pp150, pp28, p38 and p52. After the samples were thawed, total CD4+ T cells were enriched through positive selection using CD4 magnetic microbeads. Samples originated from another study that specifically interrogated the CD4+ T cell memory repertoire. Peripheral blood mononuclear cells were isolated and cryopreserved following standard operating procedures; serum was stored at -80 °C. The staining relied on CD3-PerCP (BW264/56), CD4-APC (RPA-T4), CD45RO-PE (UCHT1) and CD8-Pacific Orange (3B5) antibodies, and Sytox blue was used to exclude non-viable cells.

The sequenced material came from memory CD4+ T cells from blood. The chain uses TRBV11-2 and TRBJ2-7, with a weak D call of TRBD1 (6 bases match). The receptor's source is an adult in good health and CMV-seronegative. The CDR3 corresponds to CASKPPRSTGTYEQYF. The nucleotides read TGTGCCAGCAAACCCCCACGGTCAACAGGGACCTACGAGCAGTACTTC.